Below are 17 T cell receptor beta chains sequenced from a single sample in a study of control samples from healthy donors and cancer patients. TCRdb keeps only in-frame clones here, not all; method: immunoSEQ multiplex PCR. The sample lists about 120,000 clones; 85% to 90% were seen once. Sequences were obtained from blood. All receptors derive from a woman aged 70 to 79 in good health.

The chain combines TRBV10-1 with TRBJ2-2; D possibly corresponds to TRBD2 (6 bases). This CDR3 region has 16 residues. V lost 2 bases to trimming and J lost 2 bases, with 12 bases between them. Germline V CDR1 and CDR2: WNHNN, SYGVQD (reference sequence). Written as DNA, the CDR3 is TGCGCCAGCAGTGAGGTTTGGGGAGGTAACACCGGGGAGCTGTTTTTT. This translates into CASSEVWGGNTGELFF.

The CDR3 here is CASSFEPIRDTEAFF. The DNA of the CDR3 is TGTGCCAGCAGCTTCGAACCCATCAGGGACACTGAAGCTTTCTTT. The genes are TRBV7-9 and TRBJ1-1; D may be TRBD1 (5 bases). V was pared by 3 bases and J by 3 bases, with 14 bases between. The CDR3 runs 15 residues. Germline CDR1 SEHNR, CDR2 FQNEAQ (reference sequence).

The genes are TRBV4-3 and TRBJ1-2; maybe TRBD1 (5 bases). This CDR3 has 14 amino acids. Germline V gives CDR1 LGHNA, CDR2 YSLEER. Trimming shortened V by 1 base and J by 8 bases, and 14 bases separated the two germline ends. The CDR3 sequence: CASSQGQSRGGYTF. The CDR3, as DNA: TGCGCCAGCAGCCAAGGACAGAGTAGGGGCGGCTACACCTTC.

This chain links TRBV7-9 with TRBJ1-2; the D gene is possibly TRBD1 (6 bases). V gave up 4 bases and J gave up 3 bases, with 15 bases separating them. The CDR3 runs 15 residues. From germline, CDR1 is SEHNR and CDR2 FQNEAQ (reference sequence). CDR3 in amino acids: CASSSPGHPHYGYTF. The CDR3, as DNA: TGTGCCAGCAGCTCGCCGGGACACCCCCACTATGGCTACACCTTC.

The V call is TRBV7-9, the J call TRBJ1-2; TRBD1 might be the D (5 bases). The germline V and J ends were trimmed by 4 bases and 3 bases, with 12 bases remaining between them. Germline V CDR1 and CDR2: SEHNR, FQNEAQ (reference sequence). The CDR3 is 14 amino acids. The DNA of the CDR3 is TGTGCCAGCAGCTCTAATAGGGGCGACTATGGCTACACCTTC. It encodes CASSSNRGDYGYTF.

The rearrangement links TRBV7-9 to TRBJ1-1; D unclear. The CDR3 spans 13 residues. Germline values: CDR1 SEHNR, CDR2 FQNEAQ (reference sequence). Trimming stripped 5 bases from V and 3 bases from J, with 10 bases between. CDR3 in amino acids: CASSRDGDTEAFF. The CDR3 nucleotides read TGTGCCAGCAGCCGCGACGGGGACACTGAAGCTTTCTTT.

The V and J genes are TRBV3-1 (or the pseudogene TRBV3-2) and TRBJ1-3, with D possibly matching TRBD1 (5 bases). Per germline, CDR1 LGHDT and CDR2 YNNKEL (reference sequence). The CDR3 totals 20 residues. V was pared by 4 bases and J by 2 bases, with 27 bases between. The DNA for the CDR3 is TGTGCCAGCAGCCGGATAACCTCGGGAATGCAGGGTTTTACTGGAAACACCATATATTTT. It encodes CASSRITSGMQGFTGNTIYF.

For this clone: Other DNA sequences in the same sample also yield this CDR3. This chain links TRBV2 with TRBJ2-5, with D possibly being TRBD2 (5 bases). Trimming took 4 bases from V and 5 from J, leaving 11 bases between them. The CDR3 sequence is 13 residues long. The V gene's germline CDR1 is SNHLY and CDR2 FYNNEI. In nucleotides, the CDR3 is TGTGCCAGCAGTGCAGCAAGAGGGGAGACCCAGTACTTC. This translates into CASSAARGETQYF.

The CDR3 is CASSKDGLNTEAFF. The CDR3 DNA reads as TGCGCCAGCAGCAAGGACGGGTTGAACACTGAAGCTTTCTTT. This chain uses TRBV5-1 with TRBJ1-1; D uncertain. The CDR3 has 14 amino acids. The germline V gene has CDR1 SGHRS and CDR2 YFSETQ. V shed 4 bases and J shed 0 bases, with 10 bases lying between them.

The chain recombines TRBV6-2 or TRBV6-3 with TRBJ1-1; D uncertain. CDR1 and CDR2 (germline): MNHEY, SVGEGT. CDR3 size: 13 residues. Trimming took off 5 bases at V and 7 bases at J, with 14 bases between the two ends. Written as DNA, the CDR3 is TGTGCCAGCAGTCGTGATCCGGAAAATGAAGCTTTCTTT. Protein: CASSRDPENEAFF.

J is TRBJ1-4 and V is TRBV29-1; D not resolved. This CDR3 comprises 12 residues. V gave up 6 bases and J gave up 4 bases, with 9 bases separating them. The germline V gene has CDR1 SQVTM and CDR2 ANQGSEA. CDR3 region: CSVGWSNEKLFF. CDR3 nucleotides: TGCAGCGTGGGGTGGAGTAATGAAAAACTGTTTTTT.

The chain combines TRBV18 with TRBJ2-1; weak D call: TRBD1 (5 bases). Looked up from germline, CDR1 is KGHSH and CDR2 is LQKENI. V gave up 0 bases and J gave up 4 bases, with 16 bases separating them. The CDR3 runs 17 residues. The CDR3 DNA is TGTGCCAGCTCACCACCTGGACGACAGTGGATTTACAATGAGCAGTTCTTC. It translates to CASSPPGRQWIYNEQFF.

The chain carries TRBV19 and TRBJ1-4, with unresolved D. Germline V gene data show CDR1 as LNHDA and CDR2 as SQIVND (reference sequence). The CDR3 is 15 residues long. The V and J ends lost 7 bases and 4 bases respectively, with 16 bases between them. The CDR3 is CASNKEASLNEKLFF. DNA of the CDR3: TGTGCCAGTAACAAGGAGGCTTCACTTAATGAAAAACTGTTTTTT.

This clone has only a few counts. This rearrangement joins TRBV5-1 to TRBJ2-5, with 12 bases fitting TRBD2. CDR3 size: 16 residues. Germline CDR1 is SGHRS and CDR2 is YFSETQ. Losses at the gene ends were 4 bases for V and 5 bases for J; bases not matched to a gene: 9. This CDR3 reads CASSPMASGGAETQYF. The CDR3 DNA follows: TGCGCCAGCAGCCCTATGGCTAGCGGGGGGGCCGAGACCCAGTACTTC.

The V call is TRBV12-3 or TRBV12-4, the J call TRBJ2-1; unclear D gene. Trimming cost V 1 base and J 6 bases, with 7 bases left between them. This CDR3 is 13 amino acids long. CDR3 nucleotides: TGTGCCAGCAGTTTAGGACCTATCAATGAGCAGTTCTTC. Residues: CASSLGPINEQFF.

The V and J genes are TRBV2 and TRBJ2-7; no firm D call. Per the germline V gene, CDR1 is SNHLY and CDR2 is FYNNEI. The V end was cut by 4 bases, the J end by 0 bases, with 13 bases between. There are 15 residues in the CDR3. The CDR3 bases are TGTGCCAGCAGTGTAAGTCCCCAGAGCTCCTACGAGCAGTACTTC. It translates to CASSVSPQSSYEQYF.

The chain uses TRBV3-1 (or the pseudogene TRBV3-2) and TRBJ1-3, with D hard to call. Germline CDR1 reads LGHDT; CDR2 reads YNNKEL (reference sequence). With 0 bases removed from V and 5 bases from J, the gap between germline ends came to 17 bases. The CDR3 length is 17 residues. CDR3 loop: CASSQDLWKTTRNTIYF. The DNA of the CDR3 is TGTGCCAGCAGCCAAGATCTGTGGAAGACAACGAGAAACACCATATATTTT.